The T cell receptor (beta chain) described here comes from a study of early T cells in non-severe SARS-CoV-2 infection. This clonotype was observed at least ten times. In TCRdb, the 5' RACE reads were re-called with MiXCR into one record per CDR3 protein. The repertoire has approximately 73,000 distinct CDR3 sequences, around 13% of them found once; the top ten carry 1.1%. V shed 5 bases, J shed 3 bases, and the junction held 6 bases outside the gene matches. The CDR3 is made up of 15 amino acids. Germline lookup yields CDR1 SNHLY and CDR2 FYNNEI. The sequenced sample consisted of whole blood. The clonotype originates from an adult who was a healthcare worker with PCR-confirmed SARS-CoV-2 infection or an uninfected control (not recorded which). The chain combines TRBV2 with TRBJ1-1, with 10 nucleotides matching TRBD1. The CDR3 sequence: CASSLGQGSDTEAFF. Here the CDR3 DNA reads TGTGCCAGCAGTTTGGGACAGGGGTCGGACACTGAAGCTTTCTTT.